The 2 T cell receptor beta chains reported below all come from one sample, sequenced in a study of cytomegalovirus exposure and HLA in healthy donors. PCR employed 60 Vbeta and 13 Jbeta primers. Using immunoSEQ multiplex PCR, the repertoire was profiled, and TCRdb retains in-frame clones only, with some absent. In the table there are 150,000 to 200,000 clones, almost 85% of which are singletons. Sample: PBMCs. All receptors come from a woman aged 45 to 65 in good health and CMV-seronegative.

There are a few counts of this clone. CDR3: CASSGRGNTIYF. The CDR3 nucleotides are TGTGCCAGCAGCGGCCGTGGAAACACCATATATTTT. The V and J genes are TRBV5-4 and TRBJ1-3; no definite D call. This CDR3 comprises 12 residues. Germline loops: CDR1 SGHNT, CDR2 YYREEE (reference sequence). V lost 4 bases and J lost 3, with 5 bases in between. Full variable domain (remainder filled in from reference TRBV5-4 and TRBJ1-3): ETGVTQSPTHLIKTRGQQVTLRCSSQSGHNTVSWYQQALGQGPQFIFQYYREEENGRGNFPPRFSGLQFPNYSSELNVNALELDDSALYLCASSGRGNTIYFGEGSWLTVV.

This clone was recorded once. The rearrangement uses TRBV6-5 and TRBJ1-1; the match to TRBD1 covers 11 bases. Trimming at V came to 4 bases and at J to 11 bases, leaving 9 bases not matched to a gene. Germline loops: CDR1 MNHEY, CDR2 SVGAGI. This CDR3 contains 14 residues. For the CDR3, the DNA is TGTGCCAGCAGTTCCCCGGGACAGGGGGTGGCGGCTTTCTTT. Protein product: CASSSPGQGVAAFF.